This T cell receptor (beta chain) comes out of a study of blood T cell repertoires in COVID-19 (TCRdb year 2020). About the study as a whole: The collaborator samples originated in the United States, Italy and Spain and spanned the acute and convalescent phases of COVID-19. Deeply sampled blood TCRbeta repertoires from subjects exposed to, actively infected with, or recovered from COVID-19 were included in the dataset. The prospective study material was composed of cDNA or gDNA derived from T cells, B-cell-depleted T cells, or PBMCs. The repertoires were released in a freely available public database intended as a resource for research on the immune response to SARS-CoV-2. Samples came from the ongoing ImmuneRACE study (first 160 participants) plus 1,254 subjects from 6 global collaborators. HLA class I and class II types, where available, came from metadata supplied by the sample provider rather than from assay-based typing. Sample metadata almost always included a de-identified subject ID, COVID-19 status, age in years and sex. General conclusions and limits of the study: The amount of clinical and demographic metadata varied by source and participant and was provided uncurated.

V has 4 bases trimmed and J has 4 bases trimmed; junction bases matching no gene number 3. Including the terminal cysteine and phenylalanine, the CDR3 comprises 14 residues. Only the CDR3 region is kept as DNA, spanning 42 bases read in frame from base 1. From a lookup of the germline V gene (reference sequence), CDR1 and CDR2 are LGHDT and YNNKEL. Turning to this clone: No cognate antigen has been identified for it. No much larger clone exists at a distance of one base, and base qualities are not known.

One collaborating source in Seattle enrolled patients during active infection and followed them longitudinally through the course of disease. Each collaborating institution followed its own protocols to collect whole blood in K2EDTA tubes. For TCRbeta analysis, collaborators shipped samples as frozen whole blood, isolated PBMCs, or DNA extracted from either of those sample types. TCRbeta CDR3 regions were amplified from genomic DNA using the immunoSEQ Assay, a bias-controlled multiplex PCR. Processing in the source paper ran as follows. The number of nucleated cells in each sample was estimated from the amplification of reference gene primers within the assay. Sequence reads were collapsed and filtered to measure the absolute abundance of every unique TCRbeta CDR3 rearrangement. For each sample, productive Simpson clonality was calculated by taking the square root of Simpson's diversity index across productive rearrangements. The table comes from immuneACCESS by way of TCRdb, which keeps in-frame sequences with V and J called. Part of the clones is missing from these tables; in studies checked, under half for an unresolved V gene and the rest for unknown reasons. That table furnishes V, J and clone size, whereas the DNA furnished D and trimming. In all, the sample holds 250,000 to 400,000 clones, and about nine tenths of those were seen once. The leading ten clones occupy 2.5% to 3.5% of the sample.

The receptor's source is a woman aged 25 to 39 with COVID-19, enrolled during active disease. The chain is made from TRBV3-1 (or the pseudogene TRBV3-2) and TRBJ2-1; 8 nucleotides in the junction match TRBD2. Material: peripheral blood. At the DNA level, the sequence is TGTGCCAGCAGCCGGGCTAGCGGGTACAATGAGCAGTTCTTC. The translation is CASSRASGYNEQFF.